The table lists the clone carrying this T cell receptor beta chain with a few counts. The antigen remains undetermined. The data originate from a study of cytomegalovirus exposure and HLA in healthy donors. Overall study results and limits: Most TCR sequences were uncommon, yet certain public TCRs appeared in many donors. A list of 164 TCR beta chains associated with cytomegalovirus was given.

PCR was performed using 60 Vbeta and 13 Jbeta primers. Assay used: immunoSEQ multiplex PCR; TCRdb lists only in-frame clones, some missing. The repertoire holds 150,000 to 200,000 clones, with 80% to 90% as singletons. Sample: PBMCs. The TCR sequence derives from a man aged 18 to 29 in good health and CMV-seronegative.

The CDR3 DNA is TGTGCCAGCACCCGAGGGGGCGCAGAGACCCAGTACTTC. Translation: CASTRGGAETQYF. This rearrangement joins TRBV14 to TRBJ2-5, with 7 bases lining up with TRBD1. The V segment lost 7 bases and the J segment 4 bases; nucleotides outside the gene matches: 6. This CDR3 has 13 amino acids. Germline CDR1 reads SGHDN; CDR2 reads FVKESK.